This T cell receptor (beta chain) was profiled in a study of CD8+ T cells in alopecia areata. Trimming took 8 bases from V and 5 from J; bases not matched to a gene: 7. Germline V lookup: CDR1 PRHDT, CDR2 FYEKMQ (reference sequence). CDR3 size: 13 residues. cDNA serving as the sequencing template came from extracted, reverse transcribed RNA. Libraries were prepared by immunoSEQ multiplex PCR; TCRdb keeps only in-frame clonotypes and omits some of them. The repertoire holds about 76,000 clones, with approximately 29% as singletons. The treatment here: oral pan-JAK inhibitor, 5-10 mg twice daily. V is TRBV13 and J is TRBJ2-5; 8 positions agree with TRBD1. The sequences come from CD8+ T cells sorted from blood, collected at week 4, from a patient treated with tofacitinib. This clonotype was sampled from a human donor with alopecia areata. The chain's CDR3 is CASGGQGRETQYF. The CDR3 DNA sequence: TGTGCCAGCGGAGGACAGGGTCGGGAGACCCAGTACTTC.